This is a list of T cell receptor beta chains from one sample in a study of quantifying T cell responses using KT2 cells. TCRdb re-called the UMI-ligation and nested PCR reads through MiXCR, storing one row per CDR3 protein. The sample has about 32,000 distinct CDR3 sequences, roughly 7.2% seen once; the top ten hold approximately 14%. The specimen was PBMCs spiked with cells of the T cell clone KT2. These receptors were obtained from a human donor. Both conserved end residues are part of each CDR3. D genes are given only for firm matches. For some rows the clone size is stated as once, few or many, or as a class when expanded; others skip it.

j_call | v_call | d_call | clone_size | cdr3_aa | cdr3_nt
TRBJ2-3 | TRBV13 | . | few | CASSPFGEGEEADTQYF | TGTGCCAGCAGCCCCTTCGGAGAAGGGGAAGAGGCAGATACGCAGTATTTT
TRBJ2-3 | TRBV10-3 | TRBD1 | . | CAISEMGQGSEDTQYF | TGTGCCATCAGTGAGATGGGACAGGGATCTGAAGATACGCAGTATTTT
TRBJ2-7 | TRBV14 | TRBD1 | . | CASSQDWGTGAYEQYF | TGTGCCAGCAGCCAAGATTGGGGGACAGGAGCCTACGAGCAGTACTTC
TRBJ2-1 | TRBV4-1 | TRBD2 | many | CASSQGPSGNTYNEQFF | TGCGCCAGCAGCCAAGGTCCTAGCGGGAATACTTACAATGAGCAGTTCTTC
TRBJ1-1 | TRBV28 | . | . | CASSPNTWQERSNTEAFF | TGTGCCAGCAGTCCCAACACATGGCAAGAAAGGTCCAACACTGAAGCTTTCTTT
TRBJ2-3 | TRBV7-8 | . | few | CASSSLFRITLSDTQYF | TGTGCCAGCAGCTCCTTATTTCGGATAACTTTATCGGATACGCAGTATTTT
TRBJ2-3 | TRBV3-1 | . | . | CASSQDWEVADTQYF | TGTGCCAGCAGCCAAGACTGGGAGGTCGCAGATACGCAGTATTTT
TRBJ2-2 | TRBV15 | . | few | CATSAHAAGYTGELFF | TGTGCCACCAGCGCCCATGCTGCGGGATACACCGGGGAGCTGTTTTTT
TRBJ1-2 | TRBV3-1 | . | many | CASSQEGRGANYGYTF | TGTGCCAGCAGCCAGGAAGGCAGGGGAGCTAACTATGGCTACACCTTC
TRBJ2-1 | TRBV19 | TRBD2 | many | CASSIQGLAGANEQFF | TGTGCCAGTAGTATACAGGGACTAGCGGGCGCCAATGAGCAGTTCTTC
TRBJ2-5 | TRBV25-1 | . | many | CASSEITSEETQYF | TGTGCCAGCAGTGAAATAACCAGCGAGGAGACCCAGTACTTC
TRBJ2-1 | TRBV11-2 | TRBD2 | . | CASSFTSGANEQFF | TGTGCCAGCAGCTTTACTAGCGGGGCCAATGAGCAGTTCTTC
TRBJ1-6 | TRBV5-5 | . | . | CASSLGRNSPLHF | TGTGCCAGCAGCTTGGGCAGAAATTCACCCCTCCACTTT
TRBJ2-3 | TRBV24-1 | . | many | CATSDDSRLGQYF | TGTGCCACCAGTGATGACTCGCGCCTTGGGCAGTATTTT
TRBJ2-3 | TRBV10-3 | . | . | CAASGSGTDTQYF | TGTGCCGCCAGCGGGTCAGGCACAGATACGCAGTATTTT
TRBJ1-6 | TRBV30 | . | many | CAWSGDGGRTSPLHF | TGTGCCTGGAGTGGGGACGGGGGCAGGACTTCACCCCTCCACTTT
TRBJ2-3 | TRBV6-5 | . | . | CASMRAATDTQYF | TGTGCCAGCATGCGGGCTGCCACAGATACGCAGTATTTT
TRBJ1-1 | TRBV7-2 | . | . | CASSSPGEPNTEAFF | TGTGCCAGCAGCTCCCCAGGCGAGCCTAACACTGAAGCTTTCTTT
TRBJ1-5 | TRBV7-9 | . | many | CASSLGPNQPQHF | TGTGCCAGCAGCTTAGGTCCCAATCAGCCCCAGCATTTT
TRBJ2-5 | TRBV20-1 | TRBD2 | . | CSASGGVETQYF | TGCAGTGCTAGCGGGGGGGTTGAGACCCAGTACTTC
TRBJ1-1 | TRBV5-1 | TRBD1 | many | CASSSRQGWTEAFF | TGCGCCAGCAGCTCCCGACAGGGTTGGACTGAAGCTTTCTTT
TRBJ1-5 | TRBV20-1 | TRBD1 | many | CSAPTQGIGNQPQHF | TGCAGTGCCCCTACACAGGGGATCGGCAATCAGCCCCAGCATTTT
TRBJ1-2 | TRBV20-1 | . | many | CSARNRENGYTF | TGCAGTGCTAGAAACAGGGAAAATGGCTACACCTTC
TRBJ1-2 | TRBV11-3 | . | many | CASSFGEGGKGYTF | TGTGCCAGCAGCTTCGGAGAAGGAGGAAAAGGCTACACCTTC
TRBJ2-1 | TRBV4-1 | TRBD2 | . | CASSQDWASGRPHNEQFF | TGCGCCAGCAGCCAAGATTGGGCTAGCGGGAGACCCCACAATGAGCAGTTCTTC
TRBJ2-3 | TRBV2 | TRBD2 | . | CASRRSGEAKDTQYF | TGTGCCAGCAGACGTAGCGGGGAGGCCAAAGATACGCAGTATTTT
TRBJ1-1 | TRBV15 | . | many | CATSRDRGVLTEAFF | TGTGCCACCAGCAGAGATCGGGGGGTCCTCACTGAAGCTTTCTTT
TRBJ2-1 | TRBV19 | . | . | CASSTVNEQFF | TGTGCCAGTAGTACGGTCAATGAGCAGTTCTTC
TRBJ2-2 | TRBV29-1 | TRBD2 | . | CSVPGLAGGNTGELFF | TGCAGCGTCCCGGGACTAGCGGGAGGGAACACCGGGGAGCTGTTTTTT
TRBJ2-2 | TRBV5-1 | . | . | CASSLQPDTGELFF | TGCGCCAGCAGCTTGCAGCCCGACACCGGGGAGCTGTTTTTT
TRBJ2-6 | TRBV6-1 | . | . | CASSEGSGANVLTF | TGTGCCAGCAGTGAAGGCTCTGGGGCCAACGTCCTGACTTTC
TRBJ2-6 | TRBV7-9 | . | . | CASSLGRVEGVLTF | TGTGCCAGCAGCTTAGGTCGCGTAGAAGGCGTCCTGACTTTC
TRBJ2-7 | TRBV6-2/TRBV6-3 | . | . | CASSYGPIYEQYF | TGTGCCAGCAGTTACGGGCCCATATACGAGCAGTACTTC
TRBJ2-1 | TRBV20-1 | . | many | CSAPHGGDYGEQFF | TGCAGTGCCCCCCACGGCGGTGACTACGGTGAGCAGTTCTTC
TRBJ1-5 | TRBV5-6 | . | few | CASSSFIGGMGNQPQHF | TGTGCCAGCAGCTCGTTTATAGGGGGGATGGGCAATCAGCCCCAGCATTTT
TRBJ2-1 | TRBV6-2/TRBV6-3 | . | many | CASLPWAPRGGSNEQFF | TGTGCCAGCCTTCCGTGGGCGCCCAGAGGGGGGAGCAATGAGCAGTTCTTC
TRBJ2-7 | TRBV28 | . | . | CASSTNYEQYF | TGTGCCAGCAGCACCAACTACGAGCAGTACTTC
TRBJ2-2 | TRBV4-3 | TRBD1 | many | CASSRRQGAYTGELFF | TGCGCCAGCAGCCGCAGACAGGGGGCTTACACCGGGGAGCTGTTTTTT
TRBJ2-7 | TRBV9 | TRBD1 | medium-sized | CASSARTGGYEQYF | TGTGCCAGCAGCGCCAGGACAGGGGGCTACGAGCAGTACTTC
TRBJ1-1 | TRBV29-1 | . | many | CSVNWVGHYTGNTEAFF | TGCAGCGTTAATTGGGTGGGCCATTACACGGGGAACACTGAAGCTTTCTTT
TRBJ2-6 | TRBV6-1 | . | . | CASKGHNSGANVLTF | TGTGCCAGCAAGGGACACAACTCTGGGGCCAACGTCCTGACTTTC